A single sample gave rise to the 27 T cell receptor beta chains below, sequenced in a study of shared clonotypes between healthy human individuals (dated by TCRdb to 2020 to 2021). CD8 naive samples were CD45RO-negative cells positively selected for CCR7, giving a CD45RA+CCR7+ population that excluded TemRA cells. Libraries were made using the immunoSEQ multiplex PCR assay. TCRdb mirrors the immuneACCESS table, restricted to in-frame sequences. Some clones are absent from its copies; in checked studies, under half trace to an unresolved V gene, and the reason for the others is unknown. The sample table shows some 2 million clones, and about 95% are seen once. The ten largest clonotypes hold about 1.1% of the sample. Sequencing used naive CD8+ T cells sorted from blood. The cell subset or site label, as the study defines it: CD45RA+CCR7+. The source of these receptors is a man younger than 35 in good health.

The CDR3 here is CASSQGEEGRYGYTF. CDR3 DNA sequence: TGCGCCAGCAGCCAAGGAGAAGAGGGAAGATATGGCTACACCTTC. The V gene is TRBV4-1, the J gene TRBJ1-2; D ambiguous. The V end lost 1 base, the J end lost 5 bases, and 14 bases lay between the germline ends. Looked up from germline, CDR1 is MGHRA and CDR2 is YSYEKL. The CDR3 runs 15 residues.

The V call is TRBV6-1, the J call TRBJ2-7, with D perhaps being TRBD1 or TRBD2 (5 bases each). This CDR3 has 13 residues. Germline V CDR1 and CDR2: MNHNS, SASEGT. V dropped 7 bases and J dropped 6 bases, with 16 bases sitting between them. The chain's CDR3 is CASNPLGVAEQYF. In DNA, the CDR3 is TGTGCCAGCAATCCCCTGGGGGTGGCCGAGCAGTACTTC.

The chain links TRBV7-9 to TRBJ2-7, with 9 positions matching TRBD2. Germline V gene data show CDR1 as SEHNR and CDR2 as FQNEAQ (reference sequence). This CDR3 comprises 15 residues. V gave up 4 bases and J gave up 7 bases; unmatched junction bases: 11. The CDR3 nucleotides are TGTGCCAGCAGCTCCTTAAGCGAGCGGGGGGAGGAGCAGTACTTC. Its translation: CASSSLSERGEEQYF.

The chain is built from TRBV15 and TRBJ1-1, with D unclear. The germline V and J ends were trimmed by 0 bases and 1 base, with 3 bases remaining between them. This CDR3 is 13 amino acids long. Germline V gene sequence: CDR1 LNHNV, CDR2 YYDKDF (reference sequence). The CDR3 DNA reads TGTGCCACCAGCAGAGATCCGAACACTGAAGCTTTCTTT. It yields the protein CATSRDPNTEAFF.

As regards this clone: The sample has other DNA sequences that encode this CDR3 too. The chain has TRBV6-1 and TRBJ1-2; 8 nucleotides line up with TRBD1. Trimming cost V 3 bases and J 1 base; bases outside gene matches: 7. The CDR3 has 16 amino acids. The germline CDR1 and CDR2 sequences are MNHNS and SASEGT. In nucleotides, the CDR3 is TGTGCCAGCAGTGAGGGGACAGGAGACTTTAACTATGGCTACACCTTC. It encodes CASSEGTGDFNYGYTF.

The chain uses TRBV19 and TRBJ2-2, with D unresolved. V shed 3 bases and J shed 3 bases, with 8 bases lying between them. There are 14 residues in the CDR3. The V gene's germline CDR1 is LNHDA and CDR2 SQIVND (reference sequence). CDR3 nucleotide sequence: TGTGCCAGTAGTATTGGATTGTACACCGGGGAGCTGTTTTTT. Encoded protein: CASSIGLYTGELFF.

The V call is TRBV4-3, the J call TRBJ1-3; D is ambiguous. Between the trimmed V and J ends, which lost 0 bases and 4 bases, there was a span of 7 bases. Germline-derived CDR1 and CDR2 are LGHNA and YSLEER. There are 14 residues in the CDR3. The CDR3, as DNA: TGCGCCAGCAGCCAAGATGTGGGAGGAAACACCATATATTTT. Encoded protein: CASSQDVGGNTIYF.

The chain combines TRBV9 with TRBJ2-3; D possibly corresponds to TRBD2 (5 bases). With 4 bases removed from V and 10 bases from J, the gap between germline ends came to 13 bases. CDR1 is SGDLS, CDR2 YYNGEE, per germline. This CDR3 is 12 amino acids long. CDR3 coding DNA: TGTGCCAGCAGCCCCGGTCCGGGGTCGCAGTATTTT. This sequence encodes CASSPGPGSQYF. The full variable domain, with the rest looked up from reference TRBV9 and TRBJ2-3, is DSGVTQTPKHLITATGQRVTLRCSPRSGDLSVYWYQQSLDQGLQFLIQYYNGEERAKGNILERFSAQQFPDLHSELNLSSLELGDSALYFCASSPGPGSQYFGPGTRLTVL.

The CDR3 coding sequence is TGTGCCAGCAGTGACGGCCGGATGAACACCGGGGAGCTGTTTTTT. Its translation: CASSDGRMNTGELFF. The rearrangement joins TRBV2 to TRBJ2-2; D gene unclear. The CDR3 extends over 15 amino acids. V was shortened by 3 bases and J by 1 base, with 9 bases between the two germline ends. In germline, CDR1 is SNHLY, CDR2 FYNNEI.

The chain links TRBV6-6 to TRBJ1-2, with TRBD1 as a possible D gene (6 bases). Per the germline V gene, CDR1 is MNHNY and CDR2 is SVGAGI (reference sequence). V was cut by 9 bases and J by 2 bases, with 19 bases left in between. CDR3 length equals 15 residues. The CDR3 DNA is TGTGCCAGTAACAACCAGGGGAATATAAACTATGGCTACACCTTC. Its translation is CASNNQGNINYGYTF.

With regard to this clone: At the DNA level, this CDR3 is encoded by other sequences in the same sample as well. The CDR3 DNA is TGTGCCACCAGCAGAGGACTAGCGGGTGCCTACGAGCAGTACTTC. Its protein product is CATSRGLAGAYEQYF. The chain has TRBV15 and TRBJ2-7, with 10 bases identical to TRBD2. CDR1 and CDR2 (germline): LNHNV, YYDKDF (reference sequence). This CDR3 spans 15 amino acids. V dropped 1 base and J dropped 2; count of bases not matched to a gene: 2.

The chain combines TRBV10-1 with TRBJ1-1, with D possibly TRBD1 on 5 matching bases. Germline V gene sequence: CDR1 WNHNN, CDR2 SYGVQD (reference sequence). The germline V and J ends were trimmed by 6 bases and 3 bases, with 14 bases remaining between them. The CDR3 covers 14 residues. The CDR3: CASRPQGRDTEAFF. The CDR3 bases are TGCGCCAGCAGGCCCCAGGGTAGGGACACTGAAGCTTTCTTT.

In this sample, this clone turned up once. This chain joins TRBV19 and TRBJ1-2; no firm D call. Per the germline V gene, CDR1 is LNHDA and CDR2 is SQIVND (reference sequence). Trimming stripped 2 bases from V and 6 bases from J, with 16 bases between. The CDR3 is 15 residues long. In DNA form, the CDR3 reads TGTGCCAGTAGTATAACTAACCGGGGTTCGGATGGCTACACCTTC. This codes for CASSITNRGSDGYTF.

V usage is TRBV4-1 and J usage is TRBJ2-7, with D tentatively TRBD1 (5 bases). CDR1 and CDR2 from the germline V gene are MGHRA and YSYEKL. Trimming left V 1 base short and J 0 bases short, with 13 bases between. The CDR3 totals 16 residues. CDR3 sequence (DNA): TGCGCCAGCAGCCAAGCCCCGACAGCCCTCTCCTACGAGCAGTACTTC. Encoded protein: CASSQAPTALSYEQYF.

The genes are TRBV30 and TRBJ2-1; 8 positions agree with TRBD2. CDR3 size: 14 residues. With V trimmed by 2 bases and J by 7 bases, 7 bases remained unmatched. Germline V lookup: CDR1 GTSNPN, CDR2 SVGIG (reference sequence). Here the CDR3 reads CAWSISGIENEQFF. CDR3 nucleotides: TGTGCCTGGAGTATTAGCGGGATTGAAAATGAGCAGTTCTTC.

Here the CDR3 reads CASSHGAGNEQYF. The CDR3 DNA reads as TGCGCCAGCAGTCACGGGGCCGGGAACGAGCAGTACTTC. This rearrangement joins TRBV23-1 to TRBJ2-7, with D perhaps matching TRBD1 or TRBD2 (5 bases each). TRBV23-1 is identified as an open reading frame with a role that is uncertain. V was pared by 3 bases and J by 5 bases, with 11 bases between. This CDR3 is built from 13 residues.

The chain carries TRBV9 and TRBJ1-5; D may be TRBD1 (5 bases). Per the germline V gene, CDR1 is SGDLS and CDR2 is YYNGEE. The CDR3 contains 15 residues. The germline V and J ends were trimmed by 0 bases and 3 bases, with 10 bases remaining between them. The CDR3 here is CASSVGQGYNQPQHF. CDR3 coding DNA: TGTGCCAGCAGCGTAGGGCAGGGATACAATCAGCCCCAGCATTTT.

The chain joins TRBV7-9 to TRBJ2-5; 9 bases agree with TRBD1. The assigned J gene may be wrong: the sequence end matches TRBJ2-7 better. This CDR3 contains 15 residues. Per germline, CDR1 SEHNR and CDR2 FQNEAQ (reference sequence). This CDR3 reads CASSVGQGIYYEQYF. CDR3 nucleotide sequence: TGTGCCAGCAGCGTTGGACAGGGGATCTACTACGAGCAGTACTTC.

Worth noting for this clone: Additional DNA sequences in this sample encode the identical CDR3. J is TRBJ2-7 and V is TRBV19; possible D gene TRBD2, 6 bases. Trimming cost V 5 bases and J 3 bases, with 8 bases left between them. The CDR3 is 12 amino acids. Germline CDR1 LNHDA, CDR2 SQIVND (reference sequence). CDR3 DNA sequence: TGTGCCAGTAGTCACGGGGGCTACGAGCAGTACTTC. Translation: CASSHGGYEQYF. The variable domain in full, completed from reference TRBV19 and TRBJ2-7, reads DGGITQSPKYLFRKEGQNVTLSCEQNLNHDAMYWYRQDPGQGLRLIYYSQIVNDFQKGDIAEGYSVSREKKESFPLTVTSAQKNPTAFYLCASSHGGYEQYFGPGTRLTVT.

This clone is a singleton in its sample. Other nucleotide sequences in the sample specify the same CDR3. V gene TRBV13 combines with J gene TRBJ2-2; D is uncertain. The CDR3 consists of 15 residues. V was clipped by 1 base and J by 2 bases, with 8 bases between them. Looked up from germline, CDR1 is PRHDT and CDR2 is FYEKMQ (reference sequence). CDR3 sequence: CASSLAGPNTGELFF. Here the CDR3 DNA reads TGTGCCAGCAGCTTAGCAGGACCTAACACCGGGGAGCTGTTTTTT.

This clone has just one count. The genes are TRBV6-4 and TRBJ2-3; 8 nucleotides match TRBD1. Germline CDR1 reads MRHNA; CDR2 reads SNTAGT. CDR3 length: 18 residues. J gave up 0 bases and V 2 bases, and 10 bases lay outside the gene matches. CDR3 sequence reads: CASSDPFNRDRSTDTQYF. In nucleotides, the CDR3 is TGTGCCAGCAGTGACCCGTTTAACCGGGACAGGAGCACAGATACGCAGTATTTT.

J is TRBJ1-2 and V is TRBV29-1; D is ambiguous. Germline V gene lookup returns CDR1 SQVTM and CDR2 ANQGSEA. V was trimmed by 3 bases and J by 0 bases, leaving 8 bases between them. The CDR3 consists of 13 residues. CDR3 sequence: CSVDDGANYGYTF. In DNA, the CDR3 is TGCAGCGTTGATGACGGAGCTAACTATGGCTACACCTTC.

This clone was detected once. DNA of the CDR3: TGTGCCAGCAGTCCCGTCGACAGAAACTACGAGCAGTACTTC. It translates to CASSPVDRNYEQYF. The chain joins TRBV2 to TRBJ2-7, with D perhaps matching TRBD1 (5 bases). Germline V CDR1 and CDR2: SNHLY, FYNNEI. Trimming cost V 5 bases and J 3 bases, with 14 bases left between them. CDR3 length: 14 amino acids. Full variable domain (rest looked up from reference TRBV2 and TRBJ2-7): EPEVTQTPSHQVTQMGQEVILRCVPISNHLYFYWYRQILGQKVEFLVSFYNNEISEKSEIFDDQFSVERPDGSNFTLKIRSTKLEDSAMYFCASSPVDRNYEQYFGPGTRLTVT.

The rearrangement links TRBV5-6 to TRBJ1-1; unclear D gene. V lost 0 bases and J 7 bases, leaving 4 bases between the germline ends. This CDR3 comprises 11 residues. Germline CDR1 and CDR2: SGHDT and YYEEEE. This CDR3 reads CASSLANEAFF. DNA for the CDR3: TGTGCCAGCAGCTTGGCCAATGAAGCTTTCTTT.

The gene calls are TRBV4-3 and TRBJ2-1; D is unresolved. With 0 bases removed from V and 0 bases from J, the gap between germline ends came to 12 bases. Looked up from germline, CDR1 is LGHNA and CDR2 is YSLEER. The CDR3 spans 17 residues. The CDR3 loop is CASSQDEMLGSYNEQFF. CDR3 nucleotides: TGCGCCAGCAGCCAAGACGAAATGCTAGGCTCCTACAATGAGCAGTTCTTC.

The chain recombines TRBV5-4 with TRBJ2-1; the D is unclear. Per germline, CDR1 SGHNT and CDR2 YYREEE (reference sequence). The CDR3 length is 12 residues. Trimming removed 3 bases from V and 5 bases from J, with 6 bases in between. The CDR3 nucleotides read TGTGCCAGCAGCTCCCCTCACAATGAGCAGTTCTTC. Protein sequence: CASSSPHNEQFF.

DNA of the CDR3: TGTGCCAGCAGCCCTCTCCCGGGACTCCCCCTGGACAATGAGCAGTTCTTC. This translates into CASSPLPGLPLDNEQFF. The chain links TRBV5-4 to TRBJ2-1, with a tentative D call TRBD2 (6 bases). Trimming removed 4 bases from V and 5 bases from J, with 22 bases in between. The V gene's germline CDR1 is SGHNT and CDR2 YYREEE (reference sequence). The CDR3 contains 17 residues.